Detailed here is one T cell receptor (beta chain). Its antigen is currently unknown. Six healthy women, forming three identical twin pairs, donated samples. V lost 3 bases and J 2 bases, leaving 7 bases between the germline ends. CDR1 and CDR2 (germline): SEHNR, FQNEAQ (reference sequence). This CDR3 has 13 amino acids. These data belong to a study of identical twins' blood T cells. Points from the study as a whole: Mainly, cloneset size products determined shared clonotypes, twins included.

Via MiXCR, TCRdb re-called the 5' RACE reads, giving one row per CDR3 protein. The table shows a few hundred thousand distinct CDR3 sequences, with about 28% occurring only once. Input material: PBMCs. The TCR sequence derives from a woman aged 18 to 55 in good health. The chain is built from TRBV7-9 and TRBJ1-2, with D unclear. CDR3 coding DNA: TGTGCCAGCAGCTTTCGGGAGAACTATGGCTACACCTTC. Its protein product is CASSFRENYGYTF.